One and the same sample provided the 23 T cell receptor beta chains below, sequenced in a study of T cell responses to AZD1222 COVID-19 vaccine. Profiled with immunoSEQ multiplex PCR; TCRdb holds only in-frame clones, not every one. The profile shows about 130,000 clones, around 90% of them singletons. The specimen comprised peripheral blood, sampled on day 0 of MenACWY control vaccination. All receptors derive from an adult in good health.

The chain couples TRBV24-1 to TRBJ2-1; 11 bases are a match to TRBD2. CDR3 size: 21 residues. With V trimmed by 1 base and J by 1 base, 14 bases remained unmatched. Germline CDR1 and CDR2: KGHDR and SFDVKD. DNA for the CDR3: TGTGCCACCAGTGATTTAAGCGGCGCTAGCGGGGGGCCCCTGTCCTACAATGAGCAGTTCTTC. Translating gives CATSDLSGASGGPLSYNEQFF.

The chain joins TRBV19 to TRBJ1-5; 7 bases are a match to TRBD1. Germline CDR1 LNHDA, CDR2 SQIVND (reference sequence). The junction had 16 bases not matched to a gene; V was cut back by 9 bases and J by 2 bases. The CDR3 has 17 residues. The CDR3 region has the DNA TGTGCCAGCACATTGGGTGGAGCGACAGGGCGCAATCAGCCCCAGCATTTT. Translating gives CASTLGGATGRNQPQHF.

J is TRBJ1-1 and V is TRBV27; no clear D gene. Germline V gives CDR1 MNHEY, CDR2 SMNVEV (reference sequence). This CDR3 has 11 residues. The V end was cut by 2 bases, the J end by 4 bases, with 2 bases between. The CDR3 bases are TGTGCCAGCAGTTTAGGCACTGAAGCTTTCTTT. This codes for CASSLGTEAFF.

This chain links TRBV5-6 with TRBJ2-2, with D possibly TRBD2 on 6 matching bases. CDR3 length equals 16 residues. The germline gives CDR1 SGHDT, CDR2 YYEEEE. Trimming stripped 0 bases from V and 5 bases from J, with 14 bases between. CDR3 in DNA: TGTGCCAGCAGCTTGGTAACCGTGCGGGATACCGGGGAGCTGTTTTTT. This gives the protein CASSLVTVRDTGELFF.

The chain has TRBV6-4 and TRBJ2-2, with a weak D call TRBD1 (6 bases). Germline V gene lookup returns CDR1 MRHNA and CDR2 SNTAGT. Trimming took 2 bases from V and 5 from J, leaving 9 bases between them. The CDR3 runs 14 residues. The CDR3 nucleotides read TGTGCCAGCAGTGACGGGACACCGACCGGGGAGCTGTTTTTT. Its protein product is CASSDGTPTGELFF.

This chain uses TRBV14 with TRBJ2-2; 12 bases are shared with TRBD2. The CDR3 spans 17 residues. The V segment lost 3 bases and the J segment 7 bases; nucleotides outside the gene matches: 9. The germline V gene has CDR1 SGHDN and CDR2 FVKESK. This CDR3 reads CASSHSPSGRAIGELFF. The CDR3 DNA is TGTGCCAGCAGCCATTCCCCTAGCGGGAGGGCCATCGGGGAGCTGTTTTTT.

Here the CDR3 DNA reads TGTGCCAGCAGCAATCCTAGCGGGGGAGGGATAGAGACCCAGTACTTC. This translates into CASSNPSGGGIETQYF. This chain joins TRBV21-1 and TRBJ2-5; TRBD2, the D gene given by the table, was not confirmed from the DNA. TRBV21-1 is a listed pseudogene. The CDR3 consists of 16 residues.

This sequence joins TRBV7-2 and TRBJ1-6; D is possibly TRBD1 (6 bases). Germline V gives CDR1 SGHTA, CDR2 FQGNSA. The CDR3 is 13 residues long. V was pared by 4 bases and J by 9 bases, with 10 bases between. CDR3 region: CASSYRAGSPLHF. The CDR3, as DNA: TGTGCCAGCAGCTACAGGGCGGGTTCACCCCTCCACTTT. The full variable domain, in which reference TRBV7-2 and TRBJ1-6 provide the parts outside the CDR3, is GAGVSQSPSNKVTEKGKDVELRCDPISGHTALYWYRQSLGQGLEFLIYFQGNSAPDKSGLPSDRFSAERTGGSVSTLTIQRTQQEDSAVYLCASSYRAGSPLHFGNGTRLTVT.

The chain uses TRBV19 and TRBJ2-5, with 7 bases that match TRBD1. The junction had 14 bases not matched to a gene; V was cut back by 5 bases and J by 5 bases. The germline gives CDR1 LNHDA, CDR2 SQIVND (reference sequence). This CDR3 is built from 16 residues. CDR3 in DNA: TGTGCCAGTAGTTACGGGGACAGCGTAAATGGGGAGACCCAGTACTTC. Translating it yields CASSYGDSVNGETQYF.

This clone is a singleton in its sample. This sequence joins TRBV6-5 and TRBJ1-6; D gene unclear. Trimming shortened V by 7 bases and J by 16 bases, and 26 bases separated the two germline ends. Germline assignment: CDR1 MNHEY and CDR2 SVGAGI. The CDR3 covers 15 residues. CDR3 region: CASTDRYFGQLGLHF. CDR3 nucleotide sequence: TGTGCCAGCACAGATCGGTACTTCGGCCAACTAGGGCTCCACTTT.

The CDR3 nucleotides read TGTGCCAGCAGTCGAGGACTAGCGGGAGAGCAGTACTTC. Its translation is CASSRGLAGEQYF. The chain combines TRBV27 with TRBJ2-7; 12 nucleotides align to TRBD2. Unmatched junction bases numbered 3, after V lost 5 bases and J lost 7 bases. Germline loops: CDR1 MNHEY, CDR2 SMNVEV (reference sequence). This CDR3 has 13 residues.

V gene TRBV28 combines with J gene TRBJ2-7; D is uncertain. Germline assignment: CDR1 MDHEN and CDR2 SYDVKM. The CDR3 length is 16 residues. Trimming left V 4 bases short and J 2 bases short, with 18 bases between. The CDR3 nucleotides are TGTGCCAGCAGTTCCGGGTTAGCTCGAAGGACCTACGAGCAGTACTTC. Protein sequence: CASSSGLARRTYEQYF.

The V gene is TRBV25-1, the J gene TRBJ1-1; possible D gene TRBD1, 5 bases. CDR1 is MGHDK, CDR2 SYGVNS, per germline. Trimming shortened V by 1 base and J by 1 base, and 10 bases separated the two germline ends. This CDR3 is built from 15 residues. CDR3 in DNA: TGTGCCAGCAGTGAATTTGTAGGGACGAACACTGAAGCTTTCTTT. It yields the protein CASSEFVGTNTEAFF.

The V and J genes are TRBV6-2 or TRBV6-3 and TRBJ1-5, with 9 bases aligning to TRBD1. The CDR3 is 14 residues long. The V and J ends lost 5 bases and 5 bases, in that order; junction bases with no gene match: 4. CDR1 and CDR2 from the germline V gene are MNHEY and SVGEGT. CDR3 in amino acids: CASSRTGEHQPQHF. CDR3 nucleotides: TGTGCCAGCAGTCGGACAGGGGAACATCAGCCCCAGCATTTT.

The chain's CDR3 is CASSRGQGGTEAFF. The CDR3 DNA is TGTGCCAGCAGCCGGGGACAGGGGGGTACTGAAGCTTTCTTT. The chain carries TRBV3-1 (or the pseudogene TRBV3-2) and TRBJ1-1; 11 bases line up with TRBD1. The CDR3 contains 14 residues. Losses at the gene ends were 4 bases for V and 5 bases for J; bases not matched to a gene: 3. Germline V gene data show CDR1 as LGHDT and CDR2 as YNNKEL (reference sequence).

The genes are TRBV6-5 and TRBJ2-2; TRBD1 is a possible D gene (6 bases). V lost 6 bases and J lost 4, with 12 bases in between. The CDR3 is 14 residues long. Germline V CDR1 and CDR2: MNHEY, SVGAGI. CDR3 protein: CASRQTGTTGELFF. The CDR3 nucleotides read TGTGCCAGCAGGCAAACAGGGACCACCGGGGAGCTGTTTTTT.

CDR3 sequence: CASIRLPSGNTIYF. In nucleotides, the CDR3 is TGTGCCTCGATCAGACTTCCCTCTGGAAACACCATATATTTT. The chain links TRBV6-4 to TRBJ1-3; D is unresolved. This CDR3 contains 14 residues. The V gene lost 11 bases and the J gene lost 0 bases, with 14 bases spanning the gap. Germline values: CDR1 MRHNA, CDR2 SNTAGT.

The rearrangement joins TRBV28 to TRBJ1-3; tentatively, D is TRBD1 (5 bases). Germline values: CDR1 MDHEN, CDR2 SYDVKM. The CDR3 consists of 14 residues. V was pared by 7 bases and J by 9 bases, with 19 bases between. CDR3 sequence (DNA): TGTGCCAGCACGAGGACGGGAGGAAGGGGCACCATATATTTT. Encoded protein: CASTRTGGRGTIYF.

The V call is TRBV28, the J call TRBJ2-1; 8 nucleotides match TRBD1. Germline V gene lookup returns CDR1 MDHEN and CDR2 SYDVKM. The CDR3 covers 14 residues. With V trimmed by 3 bases and J by 4 bases, 2 bases remained unmatched. The CDR3 DNA is TGTGCCAGCAGTTTTGGACAGGGATACAATGAGCAGTTCTTC. Translation: CASSFGQGYNEQFF.

This chain links TRBV12-3 or TRBV12-4 with TRBJ1-1; TRBD1 agrees at 12 bases. There are 13 residues in the CDR3. With V trimmed by 4 bases and J by 11 bases, 5 bases remained unmatched. The CDR3 protein is CASSSGTGGWAFF. For the CDR3, the DNA is TGTGCCAGCAGTTCCGGGACAGGGGGCTGGGCTTTCTTT.

CDR3 sequence (DNA): TGCGCCAGCAGCGACAGGGGAGATGAAAAACTGTTTTTT. Translating it yields CASSDRGDEKLFF. J is TRBJ1-4 and V is TRBV10-1; 8 bases match TRBD1. The CDR3 length is 13 residues. V lost 6 bases, J lost 6 bases, and 3 bases stayed unmatched. CDR1 WNHNN and CDR2 SYGVQD come from the germline V gene (reference sequence).

About this clone: One end of the junction varies from germline; a read error may be responsible. V gene TRBV27 combines with J gene TRBJ2-1, with TRBD2 matching over 11 bases. The CDR3 contains 15 residues. Germline lookup yields CDR1 MNHEY and CDR2 SMNVEV (reference sequence). CDR3 nucleotide sequence: TGTGCCAGCATTTTAACTAGCGGGAGTGGCAATGAGCAGTTCTTC. Amino acids: CASILTSGSGNEQFF.

V and J are TRBV4-2 and TRBJ1-1; the D gene is possibly TRBD1 (5 bases). Germline V gene data show CDR1 as LGHNA and CDR2 as YNFKEQ. The germline V and J ends were trimmed by 2 bases and 4 bases, with 11 bases remaining between them. The CDR3 is 14 amino acids. CDR3 sequence reads: CASSQYSGGTEAFF. In DNA form, the CDR3 reads TGTGCCAGCAGCCAATATAGCGGGGGCACTGAAGCTTTCTTT.